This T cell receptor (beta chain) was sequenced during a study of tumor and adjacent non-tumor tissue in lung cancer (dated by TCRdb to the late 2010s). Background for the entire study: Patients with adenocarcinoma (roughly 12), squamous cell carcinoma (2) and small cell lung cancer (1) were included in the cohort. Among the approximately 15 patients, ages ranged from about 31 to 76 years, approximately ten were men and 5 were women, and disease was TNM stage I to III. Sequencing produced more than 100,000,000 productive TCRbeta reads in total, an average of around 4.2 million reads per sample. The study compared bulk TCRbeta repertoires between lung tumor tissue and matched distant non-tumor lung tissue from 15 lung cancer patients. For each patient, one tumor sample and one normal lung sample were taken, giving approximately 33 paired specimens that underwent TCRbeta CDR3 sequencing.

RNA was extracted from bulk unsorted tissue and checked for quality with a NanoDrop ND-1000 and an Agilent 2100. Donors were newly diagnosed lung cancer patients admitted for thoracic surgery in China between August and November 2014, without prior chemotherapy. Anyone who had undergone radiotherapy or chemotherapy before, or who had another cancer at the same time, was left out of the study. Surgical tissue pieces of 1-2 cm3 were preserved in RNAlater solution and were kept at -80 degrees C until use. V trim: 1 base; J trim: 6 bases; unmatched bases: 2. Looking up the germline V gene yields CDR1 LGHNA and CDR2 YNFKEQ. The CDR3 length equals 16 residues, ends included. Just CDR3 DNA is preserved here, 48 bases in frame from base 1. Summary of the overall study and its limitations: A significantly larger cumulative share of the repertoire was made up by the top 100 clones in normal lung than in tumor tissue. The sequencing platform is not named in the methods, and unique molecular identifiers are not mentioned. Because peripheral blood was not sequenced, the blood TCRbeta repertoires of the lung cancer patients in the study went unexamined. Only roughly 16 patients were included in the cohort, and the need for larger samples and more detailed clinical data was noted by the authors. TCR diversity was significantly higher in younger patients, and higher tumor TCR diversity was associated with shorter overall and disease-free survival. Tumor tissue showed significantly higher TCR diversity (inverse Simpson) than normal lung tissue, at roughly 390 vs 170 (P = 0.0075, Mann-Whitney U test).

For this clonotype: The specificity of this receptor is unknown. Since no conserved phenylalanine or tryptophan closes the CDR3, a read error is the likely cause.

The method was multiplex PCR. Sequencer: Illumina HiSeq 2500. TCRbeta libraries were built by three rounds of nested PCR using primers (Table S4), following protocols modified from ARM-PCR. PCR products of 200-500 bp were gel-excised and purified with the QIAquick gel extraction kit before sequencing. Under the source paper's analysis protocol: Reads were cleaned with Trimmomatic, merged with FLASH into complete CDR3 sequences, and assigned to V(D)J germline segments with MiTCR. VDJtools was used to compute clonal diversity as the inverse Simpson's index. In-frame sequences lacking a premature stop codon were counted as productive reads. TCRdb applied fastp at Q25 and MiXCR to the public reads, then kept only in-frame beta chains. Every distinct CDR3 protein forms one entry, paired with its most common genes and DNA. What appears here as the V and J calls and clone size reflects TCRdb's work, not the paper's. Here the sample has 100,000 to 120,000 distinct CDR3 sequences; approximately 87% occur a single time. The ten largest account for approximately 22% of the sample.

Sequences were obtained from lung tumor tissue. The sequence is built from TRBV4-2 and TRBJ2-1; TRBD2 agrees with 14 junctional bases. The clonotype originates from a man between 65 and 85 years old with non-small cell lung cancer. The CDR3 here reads CASSQAGLAGGNEQFS. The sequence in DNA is TGTGCCAGCAGCCAAGCTGGACTAGCGGGAGGCAATGAGCAGTTCTCC.